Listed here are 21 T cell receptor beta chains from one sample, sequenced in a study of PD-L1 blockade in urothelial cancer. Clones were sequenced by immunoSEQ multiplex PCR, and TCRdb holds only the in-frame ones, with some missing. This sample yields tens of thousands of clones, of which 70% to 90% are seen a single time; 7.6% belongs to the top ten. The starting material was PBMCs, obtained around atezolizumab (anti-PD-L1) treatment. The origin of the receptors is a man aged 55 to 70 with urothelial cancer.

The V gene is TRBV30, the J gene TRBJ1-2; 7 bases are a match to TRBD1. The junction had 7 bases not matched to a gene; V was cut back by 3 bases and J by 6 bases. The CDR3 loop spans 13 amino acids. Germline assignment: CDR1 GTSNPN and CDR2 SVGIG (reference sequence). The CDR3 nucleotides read TGTGCCTGGAGAGGGGGCGCTTGGAATGGCTACACCTTC. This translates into CAWRGGAWNGYTF.

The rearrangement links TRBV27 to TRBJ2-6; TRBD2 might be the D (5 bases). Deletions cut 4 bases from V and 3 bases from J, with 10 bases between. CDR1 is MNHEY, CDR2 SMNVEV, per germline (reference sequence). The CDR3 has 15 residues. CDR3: CASSSRGLGANVLTF. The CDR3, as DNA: TGTGCCAGCAGTTCGCGAGGGCTTGGGGCCAACGTCCTGACTTTC.

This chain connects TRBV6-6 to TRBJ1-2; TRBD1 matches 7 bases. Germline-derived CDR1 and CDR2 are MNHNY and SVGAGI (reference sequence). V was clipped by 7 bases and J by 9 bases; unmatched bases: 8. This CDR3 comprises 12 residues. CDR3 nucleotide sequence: TGTGCCAGCACGGTACAGGGGAACCGCTACACCTTC. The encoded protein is CASTVQGNRYTF.

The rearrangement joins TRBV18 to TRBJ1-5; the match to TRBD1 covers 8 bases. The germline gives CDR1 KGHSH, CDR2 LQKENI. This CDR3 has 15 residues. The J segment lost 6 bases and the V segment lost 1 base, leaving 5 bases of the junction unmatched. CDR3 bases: TGTGCCAGCTCACCACTGACAGGGGCTAGTCAGCCCCAGCATTTT. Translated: CASSPLTGASQPQHF.

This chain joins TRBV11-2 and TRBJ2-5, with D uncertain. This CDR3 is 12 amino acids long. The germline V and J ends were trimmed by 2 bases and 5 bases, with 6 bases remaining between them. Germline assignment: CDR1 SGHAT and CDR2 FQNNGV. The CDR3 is CASSLNPETQYF. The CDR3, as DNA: TGTGCCAGCAGCTTAAATCCGGAGACCCAGTACTTC.

CDR3 DNA sequence: TGTGCCAGCAGTTACTCCCGGACTAGAAGGACGCAGTATTTT. Protein product: CASSYSRTRRTQYF. The chain couples TRBV6-5 to TRBJ2-3, with 7 nucleotides matching TRBD2. V lost 0 bases, J lost 9 bases, and 6 bases stayed unmatched. This CDR3 is built from 14 residues. Germline V gene sequence: CDR1 MNHEY, CDR2 SVGAGI.

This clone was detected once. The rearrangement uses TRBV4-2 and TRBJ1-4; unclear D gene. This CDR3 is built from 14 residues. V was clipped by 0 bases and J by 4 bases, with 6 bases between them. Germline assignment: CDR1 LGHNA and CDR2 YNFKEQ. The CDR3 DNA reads TGTGCCAGCAGCCAAGATACCGGTAATGAAAAACTGTTTTTT. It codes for CASSQDTGNEKLFF.

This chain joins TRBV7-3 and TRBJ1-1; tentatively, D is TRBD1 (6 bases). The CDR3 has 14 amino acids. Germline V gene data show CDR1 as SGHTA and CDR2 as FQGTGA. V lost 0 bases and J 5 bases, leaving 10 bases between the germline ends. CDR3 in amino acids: CASSLTPGETEAFF. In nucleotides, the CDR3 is TGTGCCAGCAGCTTAACGCCAGGGGAGACTGAAGCTTTCTTT.

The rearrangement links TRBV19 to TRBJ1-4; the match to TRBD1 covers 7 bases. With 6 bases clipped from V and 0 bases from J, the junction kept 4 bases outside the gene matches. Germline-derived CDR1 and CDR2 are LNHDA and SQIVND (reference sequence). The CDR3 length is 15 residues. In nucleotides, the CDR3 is TGTGCCAGTAGGCCAGGACAGGCAACTAATGAAAAACTGTTTTTT. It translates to CASRPGQATNEKLFF.

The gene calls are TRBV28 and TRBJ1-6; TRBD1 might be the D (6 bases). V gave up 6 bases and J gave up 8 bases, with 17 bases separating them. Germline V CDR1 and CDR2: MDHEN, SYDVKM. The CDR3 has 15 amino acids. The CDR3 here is CASRFVRGLYSPLHF. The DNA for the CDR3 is TGTGCCAGCAGATTCGTCAGGGGATTGTATTCACCCCTCCACTTT.

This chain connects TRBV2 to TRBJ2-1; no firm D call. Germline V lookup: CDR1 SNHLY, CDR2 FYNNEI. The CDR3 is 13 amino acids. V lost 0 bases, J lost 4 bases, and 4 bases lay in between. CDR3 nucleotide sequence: TGTGCCAGCAGTGAAGCTCAGTACAATGAGCAGTTCTTC. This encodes CASSEAQYNEQFF. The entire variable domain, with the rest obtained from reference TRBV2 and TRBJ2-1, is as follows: EPEVTQTPSHQVTQMGQEVILRCVPISNHLYFYWYRQILGQKVEFLVSFYNNEISEKSEIFDDQFSVERPDGSNFTLKIRSTKLEDSAMYFCASSEAQYNEQFFGPGTRLTVL.

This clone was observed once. The CDR3 coding sequence is TGCAGCGTCGACAAGTACAATGAGCAGTTCTTC. This gives the protein CSVDKYNEQFF. The chain joins TRBV29-1 to TRBJ2-1; no firm D call. Germline CDR1 is SQVTM and CDR2 is ANQGSEA. The germline V and J ends were trimmed by 6 bases and 4 bases, with 7 bases remaining between them. The CDR3 sequence is 11 residues long.

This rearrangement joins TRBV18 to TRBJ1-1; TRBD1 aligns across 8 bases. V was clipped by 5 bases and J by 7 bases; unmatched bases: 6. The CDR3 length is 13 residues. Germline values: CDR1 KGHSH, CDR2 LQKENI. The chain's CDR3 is CASSATGQGEAFF. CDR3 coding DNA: TGTGCCAGCTCAGCCACCGGACAGGGTGAAGCTTTCTTT. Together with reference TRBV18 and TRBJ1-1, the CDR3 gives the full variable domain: NAGVMQNPRHLVRRRGQEARLRCSPMKGHSHVYWYRQLPEEGLKFMVYLQKENIIDESGMPKERFSAEFPKEGPSILRIQQVVRGDSAAYFCASSATGQGEAFFGQGTRLTVV.

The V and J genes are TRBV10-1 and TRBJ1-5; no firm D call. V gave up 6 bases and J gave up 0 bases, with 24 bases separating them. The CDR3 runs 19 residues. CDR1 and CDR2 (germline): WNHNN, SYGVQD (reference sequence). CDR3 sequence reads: CASSLARARPPDSNQPQHF. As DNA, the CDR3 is TGCGCCAGCAGCCTAGCCCGGGCCCGACCCCCCGATAGCAATCAGCCCCAGCATTTT.

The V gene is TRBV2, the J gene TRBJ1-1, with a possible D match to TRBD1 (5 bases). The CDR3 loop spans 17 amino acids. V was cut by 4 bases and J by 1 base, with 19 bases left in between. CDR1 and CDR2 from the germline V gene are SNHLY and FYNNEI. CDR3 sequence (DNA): TGTGCCAGCAGTGCTCGACTTTACGGGGGTAAGAACACTGAAGCTTTCTTT. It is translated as CASSARLYGGKNTEAFF.

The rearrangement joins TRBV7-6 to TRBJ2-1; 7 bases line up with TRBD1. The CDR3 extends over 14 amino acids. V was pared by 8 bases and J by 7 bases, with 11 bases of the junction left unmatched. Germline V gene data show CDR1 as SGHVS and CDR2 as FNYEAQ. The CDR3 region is CASVSRGGGNEQFF. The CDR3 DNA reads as TGTGCCAGCGTGTCTCGAGGGGGCGGGAATGAGCAGTTCTTC.

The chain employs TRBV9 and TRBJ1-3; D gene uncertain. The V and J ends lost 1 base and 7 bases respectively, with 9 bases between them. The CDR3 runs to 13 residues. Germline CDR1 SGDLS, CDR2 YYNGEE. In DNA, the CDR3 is TGTGCCAGCAGCGTAAGTCTCAGGAACACCATATATTTT. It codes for CASSVSLRNTIYF.

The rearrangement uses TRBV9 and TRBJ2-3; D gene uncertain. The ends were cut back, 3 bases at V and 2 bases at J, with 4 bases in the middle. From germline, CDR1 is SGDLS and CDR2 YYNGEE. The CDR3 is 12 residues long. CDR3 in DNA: TGTGCCAGCAGCGCCTACACAGATACGCAGTATTTT. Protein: CASSAYTDTQYF.

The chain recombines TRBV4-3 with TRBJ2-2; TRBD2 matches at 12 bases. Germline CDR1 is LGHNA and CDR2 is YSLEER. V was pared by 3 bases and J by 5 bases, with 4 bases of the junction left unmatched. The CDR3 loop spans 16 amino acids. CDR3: CASSQTSGGLTGELFF. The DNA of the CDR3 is TGCGCCAGCAGCCAGACTAGCGGGGGACTTACCGGGGAGCTGTTTTTT.

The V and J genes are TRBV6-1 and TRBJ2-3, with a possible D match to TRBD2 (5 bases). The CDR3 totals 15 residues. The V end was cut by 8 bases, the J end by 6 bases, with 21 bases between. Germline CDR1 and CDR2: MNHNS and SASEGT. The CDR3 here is CASYRRSDGGDTQYF. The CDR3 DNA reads TGTGCCAGCTATAGGCGTTCTGACGGCGGGGATACGCAGTATTTT.

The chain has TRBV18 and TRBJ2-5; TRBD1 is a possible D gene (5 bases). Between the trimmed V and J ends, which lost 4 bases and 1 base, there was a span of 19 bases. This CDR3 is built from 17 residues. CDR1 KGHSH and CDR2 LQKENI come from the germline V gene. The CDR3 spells CASSLYDSRRSQETQYF. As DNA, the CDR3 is TGTGCCAGCTCACTTTATGACAGCCGCCGTTCCCAAGAGACCCAGTACTTC. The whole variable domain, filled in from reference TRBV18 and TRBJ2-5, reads NAGVMQNPRHLVRRRGQEARLRCSPMKGHSHVYWYRQLPEEGLKFMVYLQKENIIDESGMPKERFSAEFPKEGPSILRIQQVVRGDSAAYFCASSLYDSRRSQETQYFGPGTRLLVL.